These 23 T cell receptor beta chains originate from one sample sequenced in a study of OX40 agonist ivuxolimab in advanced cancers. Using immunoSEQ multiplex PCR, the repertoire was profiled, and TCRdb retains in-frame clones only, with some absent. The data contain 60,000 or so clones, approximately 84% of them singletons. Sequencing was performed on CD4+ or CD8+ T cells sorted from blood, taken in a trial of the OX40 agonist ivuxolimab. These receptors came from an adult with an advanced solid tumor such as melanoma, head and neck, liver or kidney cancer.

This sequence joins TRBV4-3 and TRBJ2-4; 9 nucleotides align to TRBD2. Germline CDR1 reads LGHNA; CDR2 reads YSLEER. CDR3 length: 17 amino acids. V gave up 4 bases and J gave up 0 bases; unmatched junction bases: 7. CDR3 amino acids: CASSPSGTYLAKNIQYF. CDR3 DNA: TGCGCCAGCAGCCCTAGCGGGACCTACTTAGCCAAAAACATTCAGTACTTC.

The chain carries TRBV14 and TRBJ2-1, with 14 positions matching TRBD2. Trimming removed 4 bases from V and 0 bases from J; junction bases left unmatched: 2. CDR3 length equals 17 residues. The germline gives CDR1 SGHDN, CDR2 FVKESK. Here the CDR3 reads CASSRTSGRSSYNEQFF. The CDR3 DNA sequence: TGTGCCAGCAGCCGGACTAGCGGGAGGAGCTCCTACAATGAGCAGTTCTTC.

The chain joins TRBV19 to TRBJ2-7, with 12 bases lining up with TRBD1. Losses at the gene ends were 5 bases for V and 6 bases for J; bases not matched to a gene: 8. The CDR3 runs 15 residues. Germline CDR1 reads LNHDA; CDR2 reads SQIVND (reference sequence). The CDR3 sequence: CASSHGTGGGFEQYF. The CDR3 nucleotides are TGTGCCAGTAGTCACGGGACAGGGGGCGGATTCGAGCAGTACTTC.

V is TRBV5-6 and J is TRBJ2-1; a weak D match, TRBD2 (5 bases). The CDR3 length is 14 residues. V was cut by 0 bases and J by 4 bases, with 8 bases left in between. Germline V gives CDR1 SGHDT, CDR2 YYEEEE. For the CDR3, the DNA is TGTGCCAGCAGCTTGGGGACTGGGTACAATGAGCAGTTCTTC. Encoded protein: CASSLGTGYNEQFF.

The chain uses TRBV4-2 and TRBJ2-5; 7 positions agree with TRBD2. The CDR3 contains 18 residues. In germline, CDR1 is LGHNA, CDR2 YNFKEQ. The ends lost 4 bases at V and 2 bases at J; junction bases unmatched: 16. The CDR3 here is CASSPPGDLGEGQETQYF. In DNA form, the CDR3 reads TGTGCCAGCAGCCCCCCAGGCGACTTGGGGGAGGGACAAGAGACCCAGTACTTC.

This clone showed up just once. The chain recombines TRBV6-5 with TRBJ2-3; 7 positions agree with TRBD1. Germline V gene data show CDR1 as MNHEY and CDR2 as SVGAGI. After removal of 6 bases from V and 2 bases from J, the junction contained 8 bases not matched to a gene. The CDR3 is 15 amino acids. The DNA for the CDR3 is TGTGCCAGCAGGGGACCGGGGACAGCCACAGATACGCAGTATTTT. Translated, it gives CASRGPGTATDTQYF.

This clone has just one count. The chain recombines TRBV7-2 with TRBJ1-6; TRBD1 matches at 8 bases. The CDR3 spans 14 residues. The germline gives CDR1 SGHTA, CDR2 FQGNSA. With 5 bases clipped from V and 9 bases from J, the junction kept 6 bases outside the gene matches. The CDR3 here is CASSPGTGVSPLHF. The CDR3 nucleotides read TGTGCCAGCAGCCCCGGGACAGGCGTTTCACCCCTCCACTTT.

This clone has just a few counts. The CDR3 is CASRAGTQGSHEQFF. DNA of the CDR3: TGCGCCAGCAGGGCCGGGACGCAGGGGTCCCATGAGCAGTTCTTC. V usage is TRBV5-1 and J usage is TRBJ2-1; D might be TRBD1 (6 bases). The germline gives CDR1 SGHRS, CDR2 YFSETQ. This CDR3 has 15 residues. Trimming pared 5 bases from V and 8 bases from J, leaving 20 bases between.

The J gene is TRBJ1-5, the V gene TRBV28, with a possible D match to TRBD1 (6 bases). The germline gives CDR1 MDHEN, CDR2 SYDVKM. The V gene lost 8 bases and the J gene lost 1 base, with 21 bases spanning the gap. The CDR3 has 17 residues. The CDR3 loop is CASFPRGPLLSNQPQHF. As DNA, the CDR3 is TGTGCCAGCTTTCCCCGGGGGCCCCTTTTGAGCAATCAGCCCCAGCATTTT.

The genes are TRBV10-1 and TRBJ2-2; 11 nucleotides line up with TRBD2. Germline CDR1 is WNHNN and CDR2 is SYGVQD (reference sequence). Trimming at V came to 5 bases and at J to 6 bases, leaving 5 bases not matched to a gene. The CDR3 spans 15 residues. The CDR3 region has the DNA TGCGCCAGCAGTCTTCAGACTAGCGGGGCCGGGGAGCTGTTTTTT. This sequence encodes CASSLQTSGAGELFF.

Here the CDR3 reads CASRDRGQETQYF. DNA of the CDR3: TGTGCCAGTAGGGACAGGGGGCAAGAGACCCAGTACTTC. The chain employs TRBV19 and TRBJ2-5, with 10 bases identical to TRBD1. The J segment lost 2 bases and the V segment lost 6 bases, leaving 0 bases of the junction unmatched. Germline CDR1 is LNHDA and CDR2 is SQIVND (reference sequence). CDR3 size: 13 residues.

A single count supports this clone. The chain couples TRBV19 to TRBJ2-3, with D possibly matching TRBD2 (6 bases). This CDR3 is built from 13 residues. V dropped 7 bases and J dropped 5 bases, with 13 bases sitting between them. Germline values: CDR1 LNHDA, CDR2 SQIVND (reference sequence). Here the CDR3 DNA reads TGTGCCAGTAACGATCAAGCGGGAGATACGCAGTATTTT. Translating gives CASNDQAGDTQYF.

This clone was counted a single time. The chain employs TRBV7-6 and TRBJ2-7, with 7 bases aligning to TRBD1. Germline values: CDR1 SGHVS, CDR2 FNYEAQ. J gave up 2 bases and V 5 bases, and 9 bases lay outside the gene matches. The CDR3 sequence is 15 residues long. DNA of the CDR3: TGTGCCAGCAGCGCCTACCCCGGGACAGCCTACGAGCAGTACTTC. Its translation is CASSAYPGTAYEQYF.

The CDR3 spells CASSLNPLDEQFF. CDR3 sequence (DNA): TGTGCCAGCAGCTTAAATCCGTTGGATGAGCAGTTCTTC. V gene TRBV11-3 combines with J gene TRBJ2-1; D ambiguous. Trimming took off 2 bases at V and 8 bases at J, with 10 bases between the two ends. The germline V gene has CDR1 SGHNT and CDR2 YENEEA. The CDR3 consists of 13 residues.

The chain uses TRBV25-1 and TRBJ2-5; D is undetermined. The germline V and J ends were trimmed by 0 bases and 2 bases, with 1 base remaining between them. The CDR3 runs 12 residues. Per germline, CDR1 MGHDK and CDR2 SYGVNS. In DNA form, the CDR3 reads TGTGCCAGCAGTGAATATCAAGAGACCCAGTACTTC. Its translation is CASSEYQETQYF.

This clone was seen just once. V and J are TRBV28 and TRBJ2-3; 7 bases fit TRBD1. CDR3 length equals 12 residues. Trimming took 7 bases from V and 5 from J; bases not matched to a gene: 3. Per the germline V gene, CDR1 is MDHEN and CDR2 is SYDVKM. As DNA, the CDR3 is TGTGCCAGCACTCAGGGGGTAGATACGCAGTATTTT. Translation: CASTQGVDTQYF.

The CDR3, as DNA: TGTGCCAGCAGTTTACTAGCGGGAGAAGAGACCCAGTACTTC. Amino acid sequence: CASSLLAGEETQYF. This chain connects TRBV28 to TRBJ2-5; TRBD2 aligns across 10 bases. This CDR3 is built from 14 residues. Germline values: CDR1 MDHEN, CDR2 SYDVKM. V lost 2 bases, J lost 3 bases, and 0 bases stayed unmatched.

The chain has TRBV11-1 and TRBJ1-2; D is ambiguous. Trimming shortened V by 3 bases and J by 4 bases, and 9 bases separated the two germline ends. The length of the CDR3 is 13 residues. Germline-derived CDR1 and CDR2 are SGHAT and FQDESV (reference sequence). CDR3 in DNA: TGTGCCAGCAGCTTTGCAGTTGGCTATGGCTACACCTTC. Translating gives CASSFAVGYGYTF.

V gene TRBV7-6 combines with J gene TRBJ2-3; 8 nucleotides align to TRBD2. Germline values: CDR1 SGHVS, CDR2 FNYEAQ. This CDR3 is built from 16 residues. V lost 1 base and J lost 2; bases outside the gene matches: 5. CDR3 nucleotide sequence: TGTGCCAGCAGCTTAGGGCCGGGGGGGACCACAGATACGCAGTATTTT. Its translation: CASSLGPGGTTDTQYF.

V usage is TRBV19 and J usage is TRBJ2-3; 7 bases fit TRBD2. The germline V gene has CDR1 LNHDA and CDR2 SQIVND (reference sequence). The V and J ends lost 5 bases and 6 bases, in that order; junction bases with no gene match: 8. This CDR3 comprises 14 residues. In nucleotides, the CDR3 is TGTGCCAGTAGTTTAAGCGGGATAGGTGATACGCAGTATTTT. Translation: CASSLSGIGDTQYF.

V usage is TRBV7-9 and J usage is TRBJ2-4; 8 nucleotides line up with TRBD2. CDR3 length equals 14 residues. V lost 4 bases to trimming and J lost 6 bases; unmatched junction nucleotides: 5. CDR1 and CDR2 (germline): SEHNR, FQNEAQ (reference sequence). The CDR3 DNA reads TGTGCCAGCAGCTCCCGGGGGGGATCAAACATTCAGTACTTC. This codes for CASSSRGGSNIQYF.

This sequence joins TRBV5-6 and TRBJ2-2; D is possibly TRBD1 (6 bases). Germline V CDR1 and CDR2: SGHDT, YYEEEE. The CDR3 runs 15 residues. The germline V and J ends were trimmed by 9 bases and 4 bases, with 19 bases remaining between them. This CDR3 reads CAIKYRALSTGELFF. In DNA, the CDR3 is TGTGCCATTAAATACAGGGCCTTATCCACCGGGGAGCTGTTTTTT. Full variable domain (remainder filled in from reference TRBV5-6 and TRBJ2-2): DAGVTQSPTHLIKTRGQQVTLRCSPKSGHDTVSWYQQALGQGPQFIFQYYEEEERQRGNFPDRFSGHQFPNYSSELNVNALLLGDSALYLCAIKYRALSTGELFFGEGSRLTVL.

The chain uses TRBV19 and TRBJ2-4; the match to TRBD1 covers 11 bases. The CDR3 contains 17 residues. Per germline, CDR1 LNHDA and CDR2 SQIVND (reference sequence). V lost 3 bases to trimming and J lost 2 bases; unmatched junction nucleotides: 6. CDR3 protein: CASSIPGTGGPKNIQYF. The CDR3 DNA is TGTGCCAGTAGTATCCCCGGGACAGGGGGGCCCAAAAACATTCAGTACTTC.